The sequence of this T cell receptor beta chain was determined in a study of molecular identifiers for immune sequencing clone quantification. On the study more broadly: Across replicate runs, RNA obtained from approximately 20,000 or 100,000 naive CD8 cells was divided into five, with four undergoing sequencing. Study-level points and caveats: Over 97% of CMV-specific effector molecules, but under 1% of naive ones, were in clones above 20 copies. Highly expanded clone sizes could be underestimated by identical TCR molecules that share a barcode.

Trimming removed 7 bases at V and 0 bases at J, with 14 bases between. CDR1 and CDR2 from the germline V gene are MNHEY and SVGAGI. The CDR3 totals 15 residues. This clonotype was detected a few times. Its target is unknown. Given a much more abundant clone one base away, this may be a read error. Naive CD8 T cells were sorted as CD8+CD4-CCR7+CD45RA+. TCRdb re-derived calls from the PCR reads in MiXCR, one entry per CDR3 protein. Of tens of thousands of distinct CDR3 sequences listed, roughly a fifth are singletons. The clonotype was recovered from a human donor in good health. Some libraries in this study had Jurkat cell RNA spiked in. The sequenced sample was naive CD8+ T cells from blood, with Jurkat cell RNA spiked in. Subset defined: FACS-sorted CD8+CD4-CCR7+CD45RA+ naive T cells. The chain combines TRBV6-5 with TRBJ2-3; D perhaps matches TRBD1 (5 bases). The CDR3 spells CASNPRDSSTDTQYF. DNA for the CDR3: TGTGCCAGCAATCCTCGCGACAGCAGCACAGATACGCAGTATTTT.